A single sample gave rise to the 21 T cell receptor beta chains below, sequenced in a study of OX40 agonist ivuxolimab in advanced cancers. Profiled with immunoSEQ multiplex PCR; TCRdb holds only in-frame clones, not every one. Among roughly 120,000 clones, about nine tenths were seen once, and the ten largest hold around 0.84%. The source material was CD4+ or CD8+ T cells sorted from blood, sampled in a trial of the OX40 agonist ivuxolimab. The receptors shown here come from an adult with an advanced solid tumor such as melanoma, head and neck, liver or kidney cancer.

The chain links TRBV19 to TRBJ1-5; TRBD1 matches 8 bases. Germline V gives CDR1 LNHDA, CDR2 SQIVND (reference sequence). The CDR3 has 13 residues. V shed 8 bases, J shed 5 bases, and the junction held 5 bases outside the gene matches. The CDR3 DNA follows: TGTGCCAGTCGTAACAGGGGGGATCAGCCCCAGCATTTT. Protein: CASRNRGDQPQHF.

This clone came up once. At one end, the junction sequence differs from germline, possibly due to a read error. J is TRBJ1-5 and V is TRBV6-5; D not resolved. The CDR3 is 15 residues long. The germline gives CDR1 MNHEY, CDR2 SVGAGI. The CDR3 nucleotides are TGTGCCAGCAGTCGCGGCGAGTATAGCAGTCAGCCCCAGCATTTT. Translation: CASSRGEYSSQPQHF.

J is TRBJ1-2 and V is TRBV5-1; 9 positions agree with TRBD1. Germline V lookup: CDR1 SGHRS, CDR2 YFSETQ. Germline trimming cut 5 bases from V and 5 bases from J; bases unmatched to any gene: 10. There are 15 residues in the CDR3. The CDR3 sequence: CASREQTGGQYGYTF. CDR3 coding DNA: TGCGCCAGCAGGGAACAGACAGGGGGGCAGTATGGCTACACCTTC.

CDR3 in amino acids: CASSAGLAHYEQYF. The CDR3 nucleotides read TGTGCCAGCAGTGCCGGACTAGCTCACTACGAGCAGTACTTC. The rearrangement links TRBV6-1 to TRBJ2-7; 8 bases map to TRBD2. Germline lookup yields CDR1 MNHNS and CDR2 SASEGT. With 4 bases clipped from V and 3 bases from J, the junction kept 5 bases outside the gene matches. The CDR3 totals 14 residues.

This clone was observed a handful of times. The gene calls are TRBV28 and TRBJ2-3, with 8 bases lining up with TRBD2. This CDR3 is 14 amino acids long. The trim removed 9 bases at V and 4 bases at J, leaving 9 bases unmatched. From germline, CDR1 is MDHEN and CDR2 SYDVKM. In DNA, the CDR3 is TGTGCCAGTATGTCCCTCGGGGGGGCAGATACGCAGTATTTT. As protein: CASMSLGGADTQYF.

The chain uses TRBV27 and TRBJ1-2, with D perhaps matching TRBD1 (5 bases). The CDR3 is 13 residues long. With 2 bases removed from V and 7 bases from J, the gap between germline ends came to 11 bases. Germline CDR1 reads MNHEY; CDR2 reads SMNVEV (reference sequence). The CDR3: CASSLEGRTGYTF. CDR3 coding DNA: TGTGCCAGCAGTTTAGAGGGACGGACTGGCTACACCTTC.

The V call is TRBV18, the J call TRBJ2-1; perhaps TRBD1 as D (5 bases). Trimming left V 3 bases short and J 15 bases short, with 21 bases between. From germline, CDR1 is KGHSH and CDR2 LQKENI. CDR3 size: 14 residues. The CDR3 here is CASSPISKGQVVFF. The CDR3 nucleotides read TGTGCCAGCTCACCTATCTCGAAAGGACAAGTGGTGTTCTTC.

V and J are TRBV28 and TRBJ2-3; TRBD2 agrees at 12 bases. Looked up from germline, CDR1 is MDHEN and CDR2 is SYDVKM. The CDR3 consists of 17 residues. With V trimmed by 2 bases and J by 5 bases, 8 bases remained unmatched. This CDR3 reads CASSLAASGRVRDTQYF. The CDR3 DNA reads TGTGCCAGCAGTTTAGCTGCTAGCGGGAGGGTTAGAGATACGCAGTATTTT.

The chain couples TRBV30 to TRBJ1-3, with TRBD1 matching 8 bases. V dropped 5 bases and J dropped 4; count of bases not matched to a gene: 7. The CDR3 has 14 residues. CDR1 GTSNPN and CDR2 SVGIG come from the germline V gene (reference sequence). The CDR3 region has the DNA TGTGCCTGGGGGACCGGGACAGGAGGAAACACCATATATTTT. It is translated as CAWGTGTGGNTIYF.

The CDR3 region is CASSPGTSGTYEQYF. The DNA for the CDR3 is TGTGCCAGCAGTCCCGGGACTAGCGGGACCTACGAGCAGTACTTC. This chain links TRBV28 with TRBJ2-7; 13 bases align to TRBD2. This CDR3 contains 15 residues. In germline, CDR1 is MDHEN, CDR2 SYDVKM. V was pared by 5 bases and J by 2 bases, with 3 bases of the junction left unmatched.

The chain uses TRBV7-9 and TRBJ2-3; the D gene is possibly TRBD1 (5 bases). In germline, CDR1 is SEHNR, CDR2 FQNEAQ (reference sequence). V shed 5 bases and J shed 6 bases, with 15 bases lying between them. The CDR3 is made up of 14 amino acids. The DNA of the CDR3 is TGTGCCAGCAGCCCCCAGCCAGGGATGGATACGCAGTATTTT. Its translation: CASSPQPGMDTQYF.

The chain couples TRBV2 to TRBJ1-2; a weak D match, TRBD1 (5 bases). The CDR3 is 18 amino acids. Germline lookup yields CDR1 SNHLY and CDR2 FYNNEI. V dropped 7 bases and J dropped 3 bases, with 27 bases sitting between them. The CDR3 DNA reads as TGTGCCAGCAAACGGACAAACTGGAGTTACCCGAACGACTATGGCTACACCTTC. Its translation: CASKRTNWSYPNDYGYTF.

This rearrangement joins TRBV28 to TRBJ2-2; 10 bases are shared with TRBD1. There are 21 residues in the CDR3. J gave up 0 bases and V 4 bases, and 17 bases lay outside the gene matches. Germline V gene sequence: CDR1 MDHEN, CDR2 SYDVKM. Written as DNA, the CDR3 is TGTGCCAGCAGTTCGACCTCCCGACAGGGGGCGTACCTCCCGAACACCGGGGAGCTGTTTTTT. This translates into CASSSTSRQGAYLPNTGELFF.

V gene TRBV4-2 combines with J gene TRBJ2-1; the D gene is possibly TRBD2 (5 bases). Trimming shortened V by 0 bases and J by 0 bases, and 9 bases separated the two germline ends. Germline V lookup: CDR1 LGHNA, CDR2 YNFKEQ. The CDR3 loop spans 16 amino acids. CDR3 residues: CASSQDLTSSYNEQFF. DNA of the CDR3: TGTGCCAGCAGCCAAGATTTAACTAGCTCCTACAATGAGCAGTTCTTC.

The J gene is TRBJ1-5, the V gene TRBV18, with D perhaps TRBD1 (6 bases). V shed 3 bases and J shed 2 bases, with 11 bases lying between them. The CDR3 contains 15 residues. Germline values: CDR1 KGHSH, CDR2 LQKENI. As DNA, the CDR3 is TGTGCCAGCTCACCTTCACGGACAGGCAATCAGCCCCAGCATTTT. Translated, it gives CASSPSRTGNQPQHF.

Regarding this clone: The junction and the germline gene differ at one end; a read error may be behind it. This rearrangement joins TRBV6-5 to TRBJ2-7; 7 bases align to TRBD1. The CDR3 length is 12 residues. Germline CDR1 is MNHEY and CDR2 is SVGAGI. The CDR3 region is CASSYTTGAVLF. In DNA form, the CDR3 reads TGTGCCAGCAGTTACACAACAGGGGCGGTGCTTTTC.

The J gene is TRBJ2-1, the V gene TRBV5-1; D is undetermined. Looked up from germline, CDR1 is SGHRS and CDR2 is YFSETQ. The CDR3 is 14 amino acids. The V gene lost 0 bases and the J gene lost 4 bases, with 8 bases spanning the gap. CDR3 DNA sequence: TGCGCCAGCAGCTTGGGAGCGAATTACAATGAGCAGTTCTTC. Encoded protein: CASSLGANYNEQFF.

This chain connects TRBV19 to TRBJ2-7, with 9 bases lining up with TRBD1. Germline V gives CDR1 LNHDA, CDR2 SQIVND (reference sequence). The CDR3 length is 13 residues. The V and J ends lost 7 bases and 7 bases, in that order; junction bases with no gene match: 8. CDR3 nucleotides: TGTGCCAGTATGGACACAGGGGGCGGAGAGCAGTACTTC. Amino acid sequence: CASMDTGGGEQYF.

The gene calls are TRBV7-3 and TRBJ2-2; the match to TRBD1 covers 11 bases. Germline values: CDR1 SGHTA, CDR2 FQGTGA. J lost 7 bases, V lost 3 bases, and 4 bases had no gene match. This CDR3 region has 15 residues. The CDR3 DNA reads as TGTGCCAGCAGCTTGGACAGGGGGCTGAACGGGGAGCTGTTTTTT. Amino acid sequence: CASSLDRGLNGELFF.

This sequence joins TRBV6-1 and TRBJ1-5, with a weak D call TRBD1 (5 bases). The CDR3 loop spans 15 amino acids. Trimming took off 2 bases at V and 4 bases at J, with 12 bases between the two ends. Germline lookup yields CDR1 MNHNS and CDR2 SASEGT. The CDR3 loop is CASSELGAGNQPQHF. The CDR3, as DNA: TGTGCCAGCAGTGAACTTGGGGCAGGGAATCAGCCCCAGCATTTT.

This rearrangement joins TRBV2 to TRBJ2-5; TRBD2 aligns across 10 bases. The CDR3 contains 19 residues. CDR1 SNHLY and CDR2 FYNNEI come from the germline V gene. J lost 0 bases, V lost 11 bases, and 21 bases had no gene match. CDR3 sequence (DNA): TGTGCCGGAACCAGAAGCTTGTCAACTAGCGGGAAGTACCAAGAGACCCAGTACTTC. This translates into CAGTRSLSTSGKYQETQYF.